A single sample is the source of the 27 T cell receptor beta chains below, sequenced in a study of cytotoxic CD8 clonotypes in ibrutinib-treated CLL. Produced via immunoSEQ multiplex PCR; TCRdb's table is partial and in-frame only. The sample records fewer than 400,000 clones, under 70% being singletons. The input for sequencing was PBMCs, taken after 36 months of ibrutinib treatment. These receptors were collected from a human donor with chronic lymphocytic leukemia.

The chain employs TRBV11-2 and TRBJ2-4; no definite D call. Germline V gene lookup returns CDR1 SGHAT and CDR2 FQNNGV. The CDR3 runs to 13 residues. Trimming pared 9 bases from V and 0 bases from J, leaving 9 bases between. The CDR3 bases are TGTGCCAGTCGGCGGCTAGCCAAAAACATTCAGTACTTC. Residues: CASRRLAKNIQYF.

The rearrangement uses TRBV5-6 and TRBJ2-7, with a weak D call TRBD1 (5 bases). Germline loops: CDR1 SGHDT, CDR2 YYEEEE. The CDR3 is made up of 14 amino acids. Trimming removed 4 bases from V and 3 bases from J, with 14 bases in between. The CDR3 sequence is CASSPLDRVYEQYF. CDR3 bases: TGTGCCAGCAGCCCACTCGACAGAGTCTACGAGCAGTACTTC.

CDR3 nucleotide sequence: TGTGCCACCAGCGAGACGGACGGCTATACCTACGAGCAGTACTTC. As protein: CATSETDGYTYEQYF. This rearrangement joins TRBV15 to TRBJ2-7; D ambiguous. The CDR3 loop spans 15 amino acids. CDR1 LNHNV and CDR2 YYDKDF come from the germline V gene (reference sequence). V lost 5 bases and J 2 bases, leaving 16 bases between the germline ends.

This clone came up many times. The V and J genes are TRBV7-8 and TRBJ1-2; no clear D gene. Germline V gene data show CDR1 as SGHVS and CDR2 as FQNEAQ. CDR3 size: 12 residues. Between the trimmed V and J ends, which lost 7 bases and 8 bases, there was a span of 14 bases. CDR3: CASTTTRLGYTF. The CDR3 coding sequence is TGTGCCAGCACTACGACGAGGCTCGGCTACACCTTC.

This clone has more than one count but fewer than ten. The CDR3 DNA is TGCAGTGCTCAGTTCTCCTACGAGCAGTACTTC. Translation: CSAQFSYEQYF. V gene TRBV20-1 combines with J gene TRBJ2-7, with D unclear. Between the trimmed V and J ends, which lost 5 bases and 0 bases, there was a span of 5 bases. Per germline, CDR1 DFQATT and CDR2 SNEGSKA (reference sequence). CDR3 length: 11 amino acids.

CDR3 sequence (DNA): TGTGCCAGCAGCGTAGAAGATGGGGCCAACGTCCTGACTTTC. This translates into CASSVEDGANVLTF. The rearrangement joins TRBV9 to TRBJ2-6, with D hard to call. In germline, CDR1 is SGDLS, CDR2 YYNGEE. V lost 0 bases and J 3 bases, leaving 4 bases between the germline ends. The CDR3 length is 14 residues.

The J gene is TRBJ2-1, the V gene TRBV2, with TRBD1 matching over 11 bases. Trimming cost V 6 bases and J 8 bases; bases outside gene matches: 6. The CDR3 consists of 14 residues. CDR1 is SNHLY and CDR2 is FYNNEI in the germline V gene. DNA of the CDR3: TGTGCCAGCAGCGGGACAGGGGGGCCCCATGAGCAGTTCTTC. The encoded protein is CASSGTGGPHEQFF.

The chain has TRBV2 and TRBJ2-7, with TRBD2 matching over 10 bases. The CDR3 runs to 15 residues. CDR1 and CDR2 from the germline V gene are SNHLY and FYNNEI. Germline trimming cut 6 bases from V and 2 bases from J; bases unmatched to any gene: 7. The CDR3 sequence: CASSRLLAGAYEQYF. DNA for the CDR3: TGTGCCAGCAGCCGACTTCTAGCGGGGGCCTACGAGCAGTACTTC.

This chain links TRBV29-1 with TRBJ2-7; TRBD2 matches at 8 bases. Trimming at V came to 2 bases and at J to 4 bases, leaving 10 bases not matched to a gene. CDR1 and CDR2 from the germline V gene are SQVTM and ANQGSEA. The CDR3 spans 15 residues. CDR3 protein: CSVESGSGSRYEQYF. Written as DNA, the CDR3 is TGCAGCGTTGAATCGGGGAGCGGGAGCCGATACGAGCAGTACTTC.

The chain is built from TRBV5-4 and TRBJ2-7; D gene ambiguous. Germline values: CDR1 SGHNT, CDR2 YYREEE (reference sequence). With 2 bases removed from V and 7 bases from J, the gap between germline ends came to 10 bases. This CDR3 contains 12 residues. The CDR3 sequence is CASSFASREQYF. CDR3 DNA: TGTGCCAGCAGCTTCGCGTCAAGGGAGCAGTACTTC.

The chain's CDR3 is CSVRAGGLGNEQFF. CDR3 nucleotides: TGCAGCGTAAGAGCAGGGGGGCTCGGCAATGAGCAGTTCTTC. The rearrangement joins TRBV29-1 to TRBJ2-1, with a tentative D call TRBD1 (7 bases). The CDR3 totals 14 residues. V was trimmed by 6 bases and J by 6 bases, leaving 18 bases between them. Germline V lookup: CDR1 SQVTM, CDR2 ANQGSEA.

The chain carries TRBV11-3 and TRBJ2-5, with D maybe TRBD2 (6 bases). With 0 bases removed from V and 9 bases from J, the gap between germline ends came to 11 bases. From germline, CDR1 is SGHNT and CDR2 YENEEA. The CDR3 is made up of 13 amino acids. The CDR3 loop reads CASSLDGTGPQYF. The CDR3 nucleotides are TGTGCCAGCAGCTTAGATGGGACTGGACCCCAGTACTTC. Combining the CDR3 with reference TRBV11-3 and TRBJ2-5 gives the whole variable domain EAGVVQSPRYKIIEKKQPVAFWCNPISGHNTLYWYLQNLGQGPELLIRYENEEAVDDSQLPKDRFSAERLKGVDSTLKIQPAELGDSAVYLCASSLDGTGPQYFGPGTRLLVL.

The gene calls are TRBV9 and TRBJ2-1; D tentatively reads TRBD1 or TRBD2 (5 bases each). Trimming left V 4 bases short and J 4 bases short, with 18 bases between. CDR1 and CDR2 (germline): SGDLS, YYNGEE. The CDR3 runs 16 residues. The chain's CDR3 is CASSPRAIGAYNEQFF. In nucleotides, the CDR3 is TGTGCCAGCAGCCCCCGGGCTATCGGGGCATACAATGAGCAGTTCTTC.

This sequence joins TRBV29-1 and TRBJ2-7; possible D gene TRBD1, 7 bases. This CDR3 is 12 amino acids long. The germline V and J ends were trimmed by 2 bases and 4 bases, with 9 bases remaining between them. Germline V lookup: CDR1 SQVTM, CDR2 ANQGSEA. The CDR3: CSVEQGGYEQYF. In DNA, the CDR3 is TGCAGCGTTGAACAGGGGGGTTACGAGCAGTACTTC.

This chain connects TRBV28 to TRBJ1-3; TRBD1 aligns across 9 bases. V was clipped by 4 bases and J by 3 bases; unmatched bases: 1. The length of the CDR3 is 14 residues. Germline V gene data show CDR1 as MDHEN and CDR2 as SYDVKM. The CDR3 reads CASSWDRVGNTIYF. CDR3 nucleotides: TGTGCCAGCAGTTGGGACAGGGTTGGAAACACCATATATTTT.

The sample holds a few counts of this clone. The chain couples TRBV7-9 to TRBJ2-3; 8 nucleotides match TRBD1. The CDR3 extends over 15 amino acids. V was clipped by 4 bases and J by 2 bases; unmatched bases: 5. The germline V gene encodes CDR1 SEHNR and CDR2 FQNEAQ (reference sequence). CDR3: CASSSGGPITDTQYF. The CDR3 coding sequence is TGTGCCAGCAGCTCAGGGGGCCCGATCACAGATACGCAGTATTTT.

The rearrangement uses TRBV12-5 and TRBJ2-5; a weak D match, TRBD2 (5 bases). In germline, CDR1 is LGHNT, CDR2 FRNRAP. Trimming removed 6 bases from V and 4 bases from J, with 15 bases in between. The CDR3 sequence is 14 residues long. The CDR3 region has the DNA TGTGCTAGTGGCCGCGCCCCCGGAGGAGAGACCCAGTACTTC. Its translation is CASGRAPGGETQYF.

The rearrangement joins TRBV7-9 to TRBJ1-2; D unclear. V gave up 5 bases and J gave up 2 bases, with 9 bases separating them. The V gene's germline CDR1 is SEHNR and CDR2 FQNEAQ (reference sequence). CDR3 length equals 13 residues. The chain's CDR3 is CASSIGTNYGYTF. CDR3 sequence (DNA): TGTGCCAGCAGCATTGGAACAAACTATGGCTACACCTTC.

This chain connects TRBV7-2 to TRBJ1-5; D might be TRBD1 (5 bases). CDR3 length: 15 residues. Germline CDR1 SGHTA, CDR2 FQGNSA. V was trimmed by 5 bases and J by 0 bases, leaving 11 bases between them. The CDR3 bases are TGTGCCAGCAGCCAAGGTAGGGGTAGCAATCAGCCCCAGCATTTT. The encoded protein is CASSQGRGSNQPQHF.

The V call is TRBV7-2, the J call TRBJ2-5, with TRBD2 matching 7 bases. This CDR3 is 14 amino acids long. Trimming took 8 bases from V and 1 from J; bases not matched to a gene: 7. Per the germline V gene, CDR1 is SGHTA and CDR2 is FQGNSA. The CDR3 is CASGLGGSQETQYF. As DNA, the CDR3 is TGTGCCAGCGGACTTGGCGGGAGCCAAGAGACCCAGTACTTC.

The V and J genes are TRBV15 and TRBJ2-3; D is possibly TRBD2 (5 bases). Germline V CDR1 and CDR2: LNHNV, YYDKDF (reference sequence). This CDR3 spans 15 amino acids. V lost 3 bases and J lost 2, with 12 bases in between. The CDR3 DNA sequence: TGTGCCACCAGCAGTCAGGTGAGGGTCACAGATACGCAGTATTTT. Amino acid sequence: CATSSQVRVTDTQYF. Full variable domain (rest looked up from reference TRBV15 and TRBJ2-3): DAMVIQNPRYQVTQFGKPVTLSCSQTLNHNVMYWYQQKSSQAPKLLFHYYDKDFNNEADTPDNFQSRRPNTSFCFLDIRSPGLGDTAMYLCATSSQVRVTDTQYFGPGTRLTVL.

For this clone: This same CDR3 is encoded by further DNA sequences in the sample. The CDR3 loop reads CASSLDSSYNEQFF. The CDR3 DNA follows: TGCGCCAGCAGCTTGGATAGCTCCTACAATGAGCAGTTCTTC. The genes are TRBV5-1 and TRBJ2-1, with D unresolved. Germline V gene lookup returns CDR1 SGHRS and CDR2 YFSETQ. The CDR3 covers 14 residues. Trimming left V 0 bases short and J 0 bases short, with 4 bases between.

In this sample, this clone turned up a few times. This chain links TRBV7-3 with TRBJ1-6; TRBD1 agrees at 8 bases. The germline V gene encodes CDR1 SGHTA and CDR2 FQGTGA. V shed 4 bases and J 9 bases; nucleotides not matched to a gene: 5. The CDR3 spans 14 residues. The CDR3 protein is CASSSGQGGSPLHF. The CDR3 bases are TGTGCCAGCAGCTCAGGACAGGGAGGTTCACCCCTCCACTTT.

The chain has TRBV4-1 and TRBJ1-1, with TRBD1 identical over 9 bases. Looked up from germline, CDR1 is MGHRA and CDR2 is YSYEKL. V lost 4 bases, J lost 5 bases, and 8 bases stayed unmatched. The CDR3 contains 15 residues. CDR3: CASSRSGTGMTEAFF. CDR3 sequence (DNA): TGCGCCAGCAGCCGGTCCGGGACAGGGATGACTGAAGCTTTCTTT.

The chain links TRBV7-2 to TRBJ1-1; 8 bases agree with TRBD1. Germline CDR1 reads SGHTA; CDR2 reads FQGNSA. J was trimmed by 10 bases and V by 1 base; bases with no gene match: 5. There are 13 residues in the CDR3. Written as DNA, the CDR3 is TGTGCCAGCAGCTTAGGTCGCGACAGGGGAGCTTTCTTT. Translated, it gives CASSLGRDRGAFF.

The genes are TRBV11-2 and TRBJ1-2, with 9 bases fitting TRBD1. In germline, CDR1 is SGHAT, CDR2 FQNNGV. V lost 3 bases to trimming and J lost 2 bases; unmatched junction nucleotides: 1. The CDR3 has 14 amino acids. CDR3 amino acids: CASSLGQGNYGYTF. The CDR3 DNA reads as TGTGCCAGCAGCTTGGGACAGGGAAACTATGGCTACACCTTC.

The gene calls are TRBV9 and TRBJ2-1, with 9 bases identical to TRBD2. The CDR3 spans 16 residues. Germline V CDR1 and CDR2: SGDLS, YYNGEE. With 0 bases clipped from V and 8 bases from J, the junction kept 9 bases outside the gene matches. CDR3 amino acids: CASSVEARLAADEQFF. CDR3 nucleotides: TGTGCCAGCAGCGTAGAAGCTAGACTAGCGGCCGATGAGCAGTTCTTC.